The 14 T cell receptor beta chains below come from one sample, sequenced in a study of OX40 agonist ivuxolimab in advanced cancers. Sequencing used immunoSEQ multiplex PCR; TCRdb keeps in-frame clones, though not all of them. The table records 60,000 or so clones, roughly 90% of them present only once. Sequences were derived from CD4+ or CD8+ T cells sorted from blood, sampled in a trial of the OX40 agonist ivuxolimab. These receptors all stem from an adult with an advanced solid tumor such as melanoma, head and neck, liver or kidney cancer.

This rearrangement joins TRBV27 to TRBJ1-1; TRBD1 aligns across 8 bases. Germline V lookup: CDR1 MNHEY, CDR2 SMNVEV (reference sequence). The CDR3 totals 15 residues. Trimming at V came to 5 bases and at J to 8 bases, leaving 13 bases not matched to a gene. CDR3 residues: CASSHRQGTPGEAFF. As DNA, the CDR3 is TGTGCCAGCAGTCATCGACAGGGGACCCCGGGAGAAGCTTTCTTT.

The genes are TRBV6-5 and TRBJ2-4; the D gene is possibly TRBD2 (5 bases). This CDR3 is built from 14 residues. Trimming removed 6 bases from V and 6 bases from J, with 15 bases in between. CDR1 MNHEY and CDR2 SVGAGI come from the germline V gene. The CDR3 spells CASSPSAGPNIQYF. CDR3 sequence (DNA): TGTGCCAGCAGCCCCTCCGCGGGCCCAAACATTCAGTACTTC.

The CDR3 DNA sequence: TGTGCCAGCAGTTTATTCATGGTCGGGGAGCTGTTTTTT. Encoded protein: CASSLFMVGELFF. J is TRBJ2-2 and V is TRBV27; no definite D call. Trimming stripped 1 base from V and 7 bases from J, with 7 bases between. From germline, CDR1 is MNHEY and CDR2 SMNVEV (reference sequence). The CDR3 is 13 amino acids.

This clone was counted once. V and J are TRBV29-1 and TRBJ1-1; the D is unclear. This CDR3 has 15 amino acids. Trimming shortened V by 7 bases and J by 1 base, and 19 bases separated the two germline ends. The germline V gene has CDR1 SQVTM and CDR2 ANQGSEA. CDR3 bases: TGCAGCGGCCTAATTCGTGGGCTTAAGAACACTGAAGCTTTCTTT. Its translation is CSGLIRGLKNTEAFF.

The chain carries TRBV28 and TRBJ1-5, with D unresolved. Trimming removed 7 bases from V and 0 bases from J, with 13 bases in between. CDR1 and CDR2 (germline): MDHEN, SYDVKM. The length of the CDR3 is 15 residues. CDR3 residues: CASTKDGDSNQPQHF. The CDR3 nucleotides read TGTGCCAGCACCAAGGACGGAGATAGCAATCAGCCCCAGCATTTT.

This rearrangement joins TRBV6-5 to TRBJ1-1; no definite D call. CDR3 length equals 15 residues. Trimming pared 2 bases from V and 4 bases from J, leaving 14 bases between. CDR1 is MNHEY, CDR2 SVGAGI, per germline. CDR3 loop: CASSYGMDMITEAFF. As DNA, the CDR3 is TGTGCCAGCAGTTACGGGATGGATATGATCACTGAAGCTTTCTTT.

The chain couples TRBV5-6 to TRBJ1-5, with 8 bases that match TRBD1. Germline V lookup: CDR1 SGHDT, CDR2 YYEEEE. The CDR3 runs 15 residues. With V trimmed by 2 bases and J by 4 bases, 5 bases remained unmatched. The CDR3, as DNA: TGTGCCAGCAGCTTCCAAGGACAGGGTAATCAGCCCCAGCATTTT. This sequence encodes CASSFQGQGNQPQHF.

This chain connects TRBV4-3 to TRBJ2-1; possibly TRBD1 for D (5 bases). Per the germline V gene, CDR1 is LGHNA and CDR2 is YSLEER. Trimming removed 1 base at V and 10 bases at J, with 14 bases between. This CDR3 spans 14 amino acids. CDR3 DNA: TGCGCCAGCAGCCAAGTTATCAGGGCACAAGAGCAGTTCTTC. It yields the protein CASSQVIRAQEQFF.

This clone is a singleton in its sample. This chain uses TRBV6-5 with TRBJ2-5; possibly TRBD1 for D (6 bases). Trimming pared 3 bases from V and 4 bases from J, leaving 12 bases between. The CDR3 consists of 14 residues. Germline values: CDR1 MNHEY, CDR2 SVGAGI. The DNA for the CDR3 is TGTGCCAGCAGTTATGGGGGCCCTCCAGAGACCCAGTACTTC. Encoded protein: CASSYGGPPETQYF.

The V call is TRBV9, the J call TRBJ2-3; D is unresolved. CDR1 and CDR2 from the germline V gene are SGDLS and YYNGEE. The CDR3 sequence is 14 residues long. With 0 bases removed from V and 5 bases from J, the gap between germline ends came to 10 bases. CDR3 residues: CASSVGEEQDTQYF. Here the CDR3 DNA reads TGTGCCAGCAGCGTAGGCGAGGAGCAAGATACGCAGTATTTT.

The chain uses TRBV5-5 and TRBJ1-1, with unresolved D. The germline V gene encodes CDR1 SGHKS and CDR2 YYEKEE (reference sequence). With 2 bases removed from V and 2 bases from J, the gap between germline ends came to 13 bases. This CDR3 comprises 15 residues. The CDR3 coding sequence is TGTGCCAGCAGCTTTTACGGCTTAAAAAACACTGAAGCTTTCTTT. It translates to CASSFYGLKNTEAFF.

The chain links TRBV7-2 to TRBJ2-3, with 12 bases that match TRBD2. The junction had 5 bases not matched to a gene; V was cut back by 3 bases and J by 1 base. The CDR3 has 17 amino acids. Germline V gives CDR1 SGHTA, CDR2 FQGNSA. DNA of the CDR3: TGTGCCAGCAGCTTCCTAGCGGGAGGGCCGGGCACAGATACGCAGTATTTT. It is translated as CASSFLAGGPGTDTQYF.

This sequence joins TRBV6-5 and TRBJ1-2; weak D call: TRBD1 (6 bases). The germline gives CDR1 MNHEY, CDR2 SVGAGI. CDR3 length: 12 residues. V was shortened by 5 bases and J by 6 bases, with 10 bases between the two germline ends. CDR3 coding DNA: TGTGCCAGCAGTCGGACAGCCGATGGCTACACCTTC. It is translated as CASSRTADGYTF.

The chain employs TRBV19 and TRBJ1-5; D is ambiguous. The CDR3 is 15 amino acids. The V end was cut by 3 bases, the J end by 0 bases, with 9 bases between. Germline values: CDR1 LNHDA, CDR2 SQIVND (reference sequence). CDR3 residues: CASSMWMNSNQPQHF. Written as DNA, the CDR3 is TGTGCCAGTAGTATGTGGATGAATAGCAATCAGCCCCAGCATTTT.